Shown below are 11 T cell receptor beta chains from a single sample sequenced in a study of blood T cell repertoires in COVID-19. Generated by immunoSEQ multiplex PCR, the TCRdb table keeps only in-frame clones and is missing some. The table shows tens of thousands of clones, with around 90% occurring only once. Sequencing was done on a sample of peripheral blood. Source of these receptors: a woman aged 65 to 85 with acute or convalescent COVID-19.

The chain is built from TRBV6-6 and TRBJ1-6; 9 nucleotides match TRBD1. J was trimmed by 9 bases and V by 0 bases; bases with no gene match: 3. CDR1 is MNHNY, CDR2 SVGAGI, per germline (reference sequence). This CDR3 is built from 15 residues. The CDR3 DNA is TGTGCCAGCAGTTACTCGGGGACAGGGATTTCACCCCTCCACTTT. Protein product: CASSYSGTGISPLHF.

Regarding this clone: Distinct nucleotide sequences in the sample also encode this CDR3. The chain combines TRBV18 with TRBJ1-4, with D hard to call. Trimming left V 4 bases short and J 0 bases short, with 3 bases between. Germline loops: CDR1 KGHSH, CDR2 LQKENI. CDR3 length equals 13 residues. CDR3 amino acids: CASSLATNEKLFF. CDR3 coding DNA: TGTGCCAGCTCACTCGCAACTAATGAAAAACTGTTTTTT.

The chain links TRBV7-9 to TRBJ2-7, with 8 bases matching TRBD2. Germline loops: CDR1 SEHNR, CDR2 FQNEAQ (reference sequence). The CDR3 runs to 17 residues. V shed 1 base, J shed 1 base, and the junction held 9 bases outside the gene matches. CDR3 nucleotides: TGTGCCAGCAGCTTAGGTAGTGGACTAGCATCTTCCTACGAGCAGTACTTC. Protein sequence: CASSLGSGLASSYEQYF.

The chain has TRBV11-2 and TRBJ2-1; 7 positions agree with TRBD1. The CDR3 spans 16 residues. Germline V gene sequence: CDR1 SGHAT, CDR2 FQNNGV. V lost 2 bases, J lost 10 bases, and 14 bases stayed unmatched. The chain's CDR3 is CASSLIGAGGGQEQFF. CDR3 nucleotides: TGTGCCAGCAGCTTAATCGGGGCAGGGGGTGGGCAGGAGCAGTTCTTC.

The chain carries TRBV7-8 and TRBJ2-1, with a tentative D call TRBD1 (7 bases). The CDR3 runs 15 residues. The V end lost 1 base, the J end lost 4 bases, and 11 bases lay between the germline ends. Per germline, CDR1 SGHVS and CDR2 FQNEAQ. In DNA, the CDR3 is TGTGCCAGCAGCTTAGGTGCGGGACAGTACAATGAGCAGTTCTTC. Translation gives CASSLGAGQYNEQFF. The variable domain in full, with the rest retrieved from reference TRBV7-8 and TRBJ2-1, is GAGVSQSPRYKVAKRGQDVALRCDPISGHVSLFWYQQALGQGPEFLTYFQNEAQLDKSGLPSDRFFAERPEGSVSTLKIQRTQQEDSAVYLCASSLGAGQYNEQFFGPGTRLTVL.

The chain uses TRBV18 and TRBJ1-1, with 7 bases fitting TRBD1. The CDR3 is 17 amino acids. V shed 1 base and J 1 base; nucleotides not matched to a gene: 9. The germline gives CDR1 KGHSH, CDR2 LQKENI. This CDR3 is CASSPLTGSGGNTEAFF. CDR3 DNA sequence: TGTGCCAGCTCACCACTGACAGGGAGTGGGGGGAACACTGAAGCTTTCTTT.

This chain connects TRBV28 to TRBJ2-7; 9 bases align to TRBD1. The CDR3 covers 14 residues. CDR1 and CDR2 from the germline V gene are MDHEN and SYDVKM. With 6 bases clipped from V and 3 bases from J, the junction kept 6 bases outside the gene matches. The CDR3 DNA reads TGTGCCAGCAGCAAACAGGGGGCCCGCTACGAGCAGTACTTC. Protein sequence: CASSKQGARYEQYF.

This CDR3 is CASLRRPYGYTF. The CDR3 region has the DNA TGTGCCAGTCTGCGGAGACCCTATGGCTACACCTTC. The chain joins TRBV19 to TRBJ1-2; D ambiguous. With 8 bases removed from V and 4 bases from J, the gap between germline ends came to 11 bases. Per germline, CDR1 LNHDA and CDR2 SQIVND (reference sequence). CDR3 size: 12 residues.

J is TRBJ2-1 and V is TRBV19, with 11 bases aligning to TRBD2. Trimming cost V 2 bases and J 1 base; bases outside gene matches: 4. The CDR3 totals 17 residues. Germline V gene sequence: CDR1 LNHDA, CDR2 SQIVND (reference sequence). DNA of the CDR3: TGTGCCAGTAGTATAATCCCTAGCGGGGGGTCCTACAATGAGCAGTTCTTC. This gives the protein CASSIIPSGGSYNEQFF.

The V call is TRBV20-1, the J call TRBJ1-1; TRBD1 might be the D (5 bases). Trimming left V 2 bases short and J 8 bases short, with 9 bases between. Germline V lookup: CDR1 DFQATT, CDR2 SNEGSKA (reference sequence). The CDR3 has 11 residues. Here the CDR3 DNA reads TGCAGTGCTAGATCAGGACAAGAAGCTTTCTTT. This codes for CSARSGQEAFF.

The CDR3 DNA follows: TGTGCCAGCAGTTACCCCGGGGGTGCAGGGACAGATACGCAGTATTTT. This encodes CASSYPGGAGTDTQYF. V gene TRBV6-6 combines with J gene TRBJ2-3; perhaps TRBD2 as D (6 bases). Germline CDR1 is MNHNY and CDR2 is SVGAGI (reference sequence). Trimming pared 2 bases from V and 3 bases from J, leaving 15 bases between. This CDR3 contains 16 residues.